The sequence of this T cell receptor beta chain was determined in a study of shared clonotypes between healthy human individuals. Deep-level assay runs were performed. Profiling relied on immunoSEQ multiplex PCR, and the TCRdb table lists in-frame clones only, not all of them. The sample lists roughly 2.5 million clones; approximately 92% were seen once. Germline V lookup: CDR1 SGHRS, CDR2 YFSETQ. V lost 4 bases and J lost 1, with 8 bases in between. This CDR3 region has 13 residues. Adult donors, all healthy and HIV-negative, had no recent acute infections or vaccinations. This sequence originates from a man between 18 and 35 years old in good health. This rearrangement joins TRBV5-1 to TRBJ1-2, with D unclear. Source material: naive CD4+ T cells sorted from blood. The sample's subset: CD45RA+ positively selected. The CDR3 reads CASSTGNNYGYTF. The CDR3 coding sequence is TGCGCCAGCAGCACCGGGAATAACTATGGCTACACCTTC.